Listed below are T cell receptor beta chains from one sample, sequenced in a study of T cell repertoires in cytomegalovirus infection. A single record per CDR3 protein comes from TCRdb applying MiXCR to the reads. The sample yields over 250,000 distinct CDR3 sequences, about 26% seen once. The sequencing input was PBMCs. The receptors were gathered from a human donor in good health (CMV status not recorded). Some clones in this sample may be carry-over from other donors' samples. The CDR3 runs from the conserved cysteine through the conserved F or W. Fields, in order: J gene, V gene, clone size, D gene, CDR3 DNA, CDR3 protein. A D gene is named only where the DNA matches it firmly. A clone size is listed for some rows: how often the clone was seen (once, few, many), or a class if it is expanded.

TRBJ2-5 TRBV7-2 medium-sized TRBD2 TGTGCCAGCAGCCTAGTAGCGGGAACGGAGACCCAGTACTTC CASSLVAGTETQYF
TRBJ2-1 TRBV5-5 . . TGTGCCAGCAGCTCGCCCGGGACGGGTTTTGAGCAGTTCTTC CASSSPGTGFEQFF
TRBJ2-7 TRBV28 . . TGTGCCAGTAGATCACAGGTCAACTACGAGCAGTACTTC CASRSQVNYEQYF
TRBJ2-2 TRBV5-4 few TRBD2 TGTGCCAGCAGCTTGGGTCTGGCGGGAGGATTCACCGGGGAGCTGTTTTTT CASSLGLAGGFTGELFF
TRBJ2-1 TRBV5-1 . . TGCGCCAGCAGTGACGGTGGCAGCATGAACAATGAGCAGTTCTTC CASSDGGSMNNEQFF
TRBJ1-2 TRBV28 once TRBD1 TGTGCCAGCAGTCCTCCAACAGGGGGCCATGGCTACACCTTC CASSPPTGGHGYTF
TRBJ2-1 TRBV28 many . TGTGCCAGCAAGCTACCAAACAATGAGCAGTTCTTC CASKLPNNEQFF
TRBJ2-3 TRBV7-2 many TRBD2 TGTGCCAGCAGCGTCCAGACTAGCGGTACCCCAGCGCAGTATTTT CASSVQTSGTPAQYF
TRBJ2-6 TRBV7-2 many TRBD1 TGTGCCAGCAGCTCCGGGACAGGGGACTCTGGGGCCAACGTCCTGACTTTC CASSSGTGDSGANVLTF
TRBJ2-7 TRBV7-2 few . TGTGCCAGCAGCTTAGACGCCGGTGTCCCCTACGAGCAGTACTTC CASSLDAGVPYEQYF
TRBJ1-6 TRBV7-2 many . TGTGCCAGCAGCTTTCGGAGACCTAATTCACCCCTCCACTTT CASSFRRPNSPLHF
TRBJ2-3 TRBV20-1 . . TGCAGTGCTTTGGACTCGGTCACAGATACGCAGTATTTT CSALDSVTDTQYF
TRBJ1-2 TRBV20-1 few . TGCAGTGCTAGAAGACAGGAGGATAGGGGCTACACCTTC CSARRQEDRGYTF
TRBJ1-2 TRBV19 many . TGTGCCAGTGGGGCAGGGAGGAACTATGGCTACACCTTC CASGAGRNYGYTF
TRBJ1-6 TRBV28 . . TGTGCCAGCAGTCTTACTCGGGGTGGAGCGGGGACTGTCCATTCACCCCTCCACTTT CASSLTRGGAGTVHSPLHF
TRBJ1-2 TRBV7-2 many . TGTGCCAGCAGCTTAGGCGGCGTAGGGGGCTACACCTTC CASSLGGVGGYTF
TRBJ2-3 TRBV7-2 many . TGTGCCAGCAGCTTTCTAGGCACAGATACGCAGTATTTT CASSFLGTDTQYF
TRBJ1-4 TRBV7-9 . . TGTGCCAGCAGCTTACGCAGGGGAAGTGAAAAACTGTTTTTT CASSLRRGSEKLFF
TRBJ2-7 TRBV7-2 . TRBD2 TGTGCCAGCAGCTTAGATGGCGGGAGGGCGGACGAGCAGTACTTC CASSLDGGRADEQYF
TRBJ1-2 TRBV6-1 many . TGTGCCAGCAGTTCCCCACGCCTCGCCGAAACGGATGGCTACACCTTC CASSSPRLAETDGYTF
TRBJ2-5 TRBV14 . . TGTGCCAGCAGCCAAGATATAGGGGGAGAGACCCAGTACTTC CASSQDIGGETQYF
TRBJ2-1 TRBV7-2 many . TGTGCCAGCAGCCCTAGGGTCGAGATGTTCAATGAGCAGTTCTTC CASSPRVEMFNEQFF
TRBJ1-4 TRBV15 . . TGTGCCACCAAACCATCGAGGGCCGCAAGTAAAGAACTGTTTTTT CATKPSRAASKELFF
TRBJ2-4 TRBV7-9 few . TGTGCCAGCAGCGGTCCTGACTTGTTGGACATTCAGTACTTC CASSGPDLLDIQYF
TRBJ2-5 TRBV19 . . TGTGCCAGTAGTATTTCACAGGGCTCAGAGACCCAGTACTTC CASSISQGSETQYF
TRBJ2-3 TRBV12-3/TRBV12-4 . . TGTGCCACCCTCTGGACGGGGAGCACAGATACGCAGTATTTT CATLWTGSTDTQYF
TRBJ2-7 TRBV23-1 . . TGCGCCAGCAGTCAATCCAGCGCGCGCCAGGGAGAAGACGAGCAGTACTTC CASSQSSARQGEDEQYF
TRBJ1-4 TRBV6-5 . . TGTGCCAGCAGCCCCCGGGGGTTTACTAATGAAAAACTGTTTTTT CASSPRGFTNEKLFF
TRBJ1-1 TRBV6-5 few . TGTGCCAGCAGCCGATCGTTAGATAGAACTGAAGCTTTCTTT CASSRSLDRTEAFF
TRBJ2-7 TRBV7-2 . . TGTGCCAGCAGGGGAGGGACATCTGGCTACGAGCAGTACTTC CASRGGTSGYEQYF
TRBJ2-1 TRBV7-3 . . TGTGCCAGCAGCTTAACCCAGGGGGGGGCTAGGGAGCAGTTCTTC CASSLTQGGAREQFF
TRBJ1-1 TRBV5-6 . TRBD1 TGTGCCAGCACCTGGGGACAGGGAGTTTCTGAAGCTTTCTTT CASTWGQGVSEAFF
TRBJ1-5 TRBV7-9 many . TGTGCCAGCAGTGGGCCGTTCAATCAGCCCCAGCATTTT CASSGPFNQPQHF
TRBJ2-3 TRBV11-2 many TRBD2 TGTGCCAGCAGCTCCTCGGGAGCGGGGAGGTCGTATTTT CASSSSGAGRSYF
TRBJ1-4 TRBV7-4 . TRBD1 TGTGCCAGCAGCCCGGCCGGGACAGGGAATGAAAAACTGTTTTTT CASSPAGTGNEKLFF
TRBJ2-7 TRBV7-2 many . TGTGCCAGCAGCTTCCTTCGGACATCCTACGAGCAGTACTTC CASSFLRTSYEQYF
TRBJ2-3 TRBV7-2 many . TGTGCCAGCAGCACGCACAGGGAGACGCAGTATTTT CASSTHRETQYF
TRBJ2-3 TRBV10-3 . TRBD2 TGTGCCATCAGCGGAGCTAGCGGAGATACGCAGTATTTT CAISGASGDTQYF
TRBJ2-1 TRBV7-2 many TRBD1 TGTGCCAGCAGCCTTGGACAGGGCCTCTACAATGAGCAGTTCTTC CASSLGQGLYNEQFF
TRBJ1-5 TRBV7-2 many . TGTGCCAGCAGCTTAGAACACAATCAGCCCCAGCATTTT CASSLEHNQPQHF
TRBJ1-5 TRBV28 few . TGTGCCACCGAATATAGCAATCAGCCCCAGCATTTT CATEYSNQPQHF
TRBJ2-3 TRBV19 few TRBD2 TGTGCCAGTAGTATAGCGGGAGGGACCTATACGCAGTATTTT CASSIAGGTYTQYF
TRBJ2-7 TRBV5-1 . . TGCGCCAGCAGCCGGGACGACGTCTACGAGCAGTACTTC CASSRDDVYEQYF